This TCR beta chain emerged from a study of blood T cell repertoires in COVID-19. The overall study: Spain, Italy and the United States supplied samples that represented acute and convalescent COVID-19. PBMCs, B-cell-depleted T cells, or T cells provided the cDNA or gDNA that made up the material.

As handled by the study authors: From reference gene primer amplification, estimates of nucleated cell counts were derived. Sequenced by immunoSEQ multiplex PCR; TCRdb stores in-frame clones only, minus some. Clone size and V and J calls were adopted from that table, with D and trimming inferred from the DNA. Of about 200,000 clones listed, around 82% were seen once; the top ten hold approximately 6%. The CDR3 sequence is 18 residues long. CDR1 and CDR2 from the germline V gene are SGHTA and FQGTGA. V lost 1 base to trimming and J lost 0 bases; unmatched junction nucleotides: 4. The receptor was isolated from a woman in her 70s with acute or convalescent COVID-19. Material: peripheral blood. The chain has TRBV7-3 and TRBJ2-3, with 13 bases matching TRBD2. The CDR3: CASSLKGLAGRSTDTQYF. The CDR3 DNA sequence: TGTGCCAGCAGCTTAAAGGGACTAGCGGGGCGTAGCACAGATACGCAGTATTTT.